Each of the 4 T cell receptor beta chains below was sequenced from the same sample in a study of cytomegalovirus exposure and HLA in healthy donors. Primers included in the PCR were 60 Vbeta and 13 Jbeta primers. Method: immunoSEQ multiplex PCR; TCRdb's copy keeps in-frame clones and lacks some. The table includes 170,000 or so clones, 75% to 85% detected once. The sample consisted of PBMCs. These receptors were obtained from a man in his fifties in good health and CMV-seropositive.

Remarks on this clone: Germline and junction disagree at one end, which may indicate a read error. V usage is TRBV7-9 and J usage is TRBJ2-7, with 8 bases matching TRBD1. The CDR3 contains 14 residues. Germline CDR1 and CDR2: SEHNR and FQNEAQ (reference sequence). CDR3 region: CSSSSVTGAYEQYF. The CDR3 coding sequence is TGTTCCAGCAGCTCAGTGACAGGGGCCTACGAGCAGTACTTC.

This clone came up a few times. The CDR3 loop is CASSVAPWGQGVVSGEWTEAFF. As DNA, the CDR3 is TGTGCCAGCAGCGTAGCCCCCTGGGGACAGGGGGTAGTAAGCGGGGAGTGGACTGAAGCTTTCTTT. V is TRBV9 and J is TRBJ1-1; 11 positions agree with TRBD1. The ends lost 0 bases at V and 5 bases at J; junction bases unmatched: 24. The germline V gene has CDR1 SGDLS and CDR2 YYNGEE. The CDR3 loop spans 22 amino acids.

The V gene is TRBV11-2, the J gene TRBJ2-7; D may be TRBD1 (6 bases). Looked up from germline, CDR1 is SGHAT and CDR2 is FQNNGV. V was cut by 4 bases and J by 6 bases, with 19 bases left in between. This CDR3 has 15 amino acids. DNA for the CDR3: TGTGCCAGCAGCTCGTCCCCTGTCAGGGGCTCCGAGCAGTACTTC. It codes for CASSSSPVRGSEQYF.

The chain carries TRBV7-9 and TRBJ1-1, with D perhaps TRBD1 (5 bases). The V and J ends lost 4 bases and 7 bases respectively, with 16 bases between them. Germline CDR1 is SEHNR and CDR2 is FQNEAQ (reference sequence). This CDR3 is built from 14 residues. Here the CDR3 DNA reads TGTGCCAGCAGCTCTGTATCGGGGGATGGTGAAGCTTTCTTT. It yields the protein CASSSVSGDGEAFF.